The 26 T cell receptor beta chains below were found in one sample sequenced in a study of T-cell reconstitution after alpha-beta-depleted transplantation in children. For TCRbeta, the library was prepared with unique molecular identifiers. One entry per CDR3 protein results from TCRdb running MiXCR on the PCR reads. The data contain about 610,000 distinct CDR3 sequences, 8% to 11% of them singletons. The source material was PBMCs from the stem cell graft donor, sampled from the stem cell graft. These receptors originate from a human donor who donated a stem cell graft to a child with acute myeloid leukemia.

This clonotype turned up a few times. This chain joins TRBV29-1 and TRBJ1-2; D is unclear. The V gene lost 3 bases and the J gene lost 1 base, with 3 bases spanning the gap. The CDR3 loop spans 11 amino acids. Germline V gives CDR1 SQVTM, CDR2 ANQGSEA. The CDR3 sequence: CSVDFNYGYTF. The CDR3 coding sequence is TGCAGCGTTGATTTTAACTATGGCTACACCTTC.

Many counts were recorded for this clonotype. This sequence joins TRBV12-3 or TRBV12-4 and TRBJ1-5, with a weak D call TRBD1 (5 bases). This CDR3 spans 15 amino acids. V lost 1 base, J lost 6 bases, and 13 bases lay in between. The CDR3 is CASSLVGGRGQPQHF. The CDR3 DNA is TGTGCCAGCAGTTTAGTCGGGGGACGAGGTCAGCCCCAGCATTTT.

The chain recombines TRBV27 with TRBJ2-7; the match to TRBD2 covers 7 bases. The CDR3 spans 14 residues. The J segment lost 6 bases and the V segment lost 5 bases, leaving 10 bases of the junction unmatched. Germline CDR1 and CDR2: MNHEY and SMNVEV (reference sequence). The CDR3, as DNA: TGTGCCAGCAGTATGCCGGGACTATCCCTCGAGCAGTACTTC. It yields the protein CASSMPGLSLEQYF.

The chain joins TRBV20-1 to TRBJ1-2; 7 bases align to TRBD1. The CDR3 consists of 14 residues. CDR1 and CDR2 (germline): DFQATT, SNEGSKA (reference sequence). The junction had 6 bases not matched to a gene; V was cut back by 5 bases and J by 0 bases. CDR3 bases: TGCAGTGCTGGAGGGACAGTACCTAACTATGGCTACACCTTC. Encoded protein: CSAGGTVPNYGYTF.

This clonotype was seen a handful of times. The V call is TRBV20-1, the J call TRBJ2-4, with 10 bases that match TRBD2. The CDR3 contains 15 residues. Losses at the gene ends were 3 bases for V and 7 bases for J; bases not matched to a gene: 9. Germline CDR1 is DFQATT and CDR2 is SNEGSKA (reference sequence). CDR3 in DNA: TGCAGTGCTAGTCGGCGAGCGGGAGGGGTGAACATTCAGTACTTC. Its translation is CSASRRAGGVNIQYF.

This clonotype was detected many times. V gene TRBV10-3 combines with J gene TRBJ2-1; D remains ambiguous. V lost 3 bases and J lost 8, with 5 bases in between. The V gene's germline CDR1 is ENHRY and CDR2 SYGVKD. The CDR3 totals 11 residues. Here the CDR3 reads CAISEVDEQFF. As DNA, the CDR3 is TGTGCCATCAGTGAAGTGGATGAGCAGTTCTTC.

The chain carries TRBV29-1 and TRBJ2-2; 9 bases are a match to TRBD1. The V segment lost 1 base and the J segment 4 bases; nucleotides outside the gene matches: 4. There are 15 residues in the CDR3. Germline assignment: CDR1 SQVTM and CDR2 ANQGSEA. In nucleotides, the CDR3 is TGCAGCGTTGAAGCCCGGGACAGGGCCACCGGGGAGCTGTTTTTT. It encodes CSVEARDRATGELFF.

This clonotype appeared many times. The chain employs TRBV6-5 and TRBJ2-1, with D tentatively TRBD2 (6 bases). Trimming removed 2 bases at V and 8 bases at J, with 7 bases between. The CDR3 has 12 amino acids. Germline V gene data show CDR1 as MNHEY and CDR2 as SVGAGI. The CDR3 loop is CASSYAGYEQFF. DNA for the CDR3: TGTGCCAGCAGTTACGCGGGGTATGAGCAGTTCTTC.

J is TRBJ2-1 and V is TRBV20-1; D is unresolved. Germline values: CDR1 DFQATT, CDR2 SNEGSKA (reference sequence). The CDR3 extends over 13 amino acids. The germline V and J ends were trimmed by 1 base and 2 bases, with 6 bases remaining between them. The CDR3 loop is CSARGATYNEQFF. The CDR3 DNA reads TGCAGTGCTAGAGGAGCTACCTACAATGAGCAGTTCTTC.

This clonotype was observed at least ten times. The chain carries TRBV10-3 and TRBJ2-5; TRBD2 aligns across 12 bases. The ends lost 0 bases at V and 1 base at J; junction bases unmatched: 0. CDR1 and CDR2 from the germline V gene are ENHRY and SYGVKD. This CDR3 region has 16 residues. CDR3 amino acids: CAISESGLAGQETQYF. The CDR3 nucleotides read TGTGCCATCAGTGAGTCGGGACTAGCGGGCCAAGAGACCCAGTACTTC.

This chain connects TRBV29-1 to TRBJ2-1; the match to TRBD1 covers 10 bases. CDR3 length: 13 amino acids. After removal of 5 bases from V and 7 bases from J, the junction contained 5 bases not matched to a gene. CDR1 and CDR2 (germline): SQVTM, ANQGSEA. Here the CDR3 reads CSVSGTGVNEQFF. The DNA for the CDR3 is TGCAGCGTTTCCGGGACAGGGGTTAATGAGCAGTTCTTC.

This clonotype was picked up many times. J is TRBJ2-2 and V is TRBV7-6; 8 bases agree with TRBD2. Per the germline V gene, CDR1 is SGHVS and CDR2 is FNYEAQ. Trimming took 0 bases from V and 5 from J; bases not matched to a gene: 5. The CDR3 totals 16 residues. The CDR3 protein is CASSLAPSGQTGELFF. Written as DNA, the CDR3 is TGTGCCAGCAGCTTAGCTCCTAGCGGGCAGACCGGGGAGCTGTTTTTT.

A few counts support this clonotype. This sequence joins TRBV15 and TRBJ1-1, with D possibly TRBD1 on 5 matching bases. Germline-derived CDR1 and CDR2 are LNHNV and YYDKDF (reference sequence). With 1 base removed from V and 4 bases from J, the gap between germline ends came to 16 bases. This CDR3 contains 16 residues. CDR3 region: CATSRVVGVAGTEAFF. The CDR3 coding sequence is TGTGCCACCAGCAGAGTGGTAGGGGTGGCCGGCACTGAAGCTTTCTTT.

This clonotype was picked up many times. The chain carries TRBV12-3 or TRBV12-4 and TRBJ1-1, with D possibly matching TRBD1 (5 bases). The CDR3 has 14 residues. V shed 5 bases and J shed 7 bases, with 17 bases lying between them. As DNA, the CDR3 is TGTGCCAGCAGTCCCCAGGGACTTGTGGGTGAAGCTTTCTTT. Translation: CASSPQGLVGEAFF.

This clonotype was seen at least ten times. The rearrangement uses TRBV5-1 and TRBJ2-5; D may correspond to TRBD1 or TRBD2 (5 bases each). The germline gives CDR1 SGHRS, CDR2 YFSETQ. The CDR3 has 15 amino acids. The V end lost 4 bases, the J end lost 4 bases, and 17 bases lay between the germline ends. In DNA form, the CDR3 reads TGCGCCAGCAGCCCCGGGACCCTGGGGTCAGAGACCCAGTACTTC. It codes for CASSPGTLGSETQYF.

In its sample, this clonotype was seen many times. The chain has TRBV24-1 and TRBJ2-2; no definite D call. The V end was cut by 8 bases, the J end by 1 base, with 10 bases between. Germline loops: CDR1 KGHDR, CDR2 SFDVKD. The CDR3 contains 14 residues. The CDR3 is CATKKAGNTGELFF. The CDR3 DNA reads TGTGCCACCAAGAAGGCCGGGAACACCGGGGAGCTGTTTTTT.

The rearrangement uses TRBV29-1 and TRBJ2-3; D is possibly TRBD2 (6 bases). The V end was cut by 4 bases, the J end by 0 bases, with 14 bases between. This CDR3 has 15 residues. CDR1 and CDR2 (germline): SQVTM, ANQGSEA. The CDR3 here is CSVGSSGLSTDTQYF. In DNA form, the CDR3 reads TGCAGCGTTGGGTCGAGCGGGCTTAGCACAGATACGCAGTATTTT.

This clonotype was counted at least ten times. The chain employs TRBV10-3 and TRBJ2-3; 13 positions match TRBD2. The germline V gene has CDR1 ENHRY and CDR2 SYGVKD. V gave up 3 bases and J gave up 6 bases; unmatched junction bases: 9. The CDR3 is 17 residues long. In DNA, the CDR3 is TGTGCCATCAGTGATACGACTAGCGGGAGGTCCAAGGATACGCAGTATTTT. This gives the protein CAISDTTSGRSKDTQYF.

This clonotype was seen a handful of times. V is TRBV25-1 and J is TRBJ2-5; D is perhaps TRBD2 (6 bases). V dropped 1 base and J dropped 1 base, with 10 bases sitting between them. Germline CDR1 reads MGHDK; CDR2 reads SYGVNS. The CDR3 length is 15 residues. CDR3 bases: TGTGCCAGCAGTGAATCGCGGGGAATCCAAGAGACCCAGTACTTC. This translates into CASSESRGIQETQYF. The full variable domain, rest sourced from reference TRBV25-1 and TRBJ2-5, is EADIYQTPRYLVIGTGKKITLECSQTMGHDKMYWYQQDPGMELHLIHYSYGVNSTEKGDLSSESTVSRIRTEHFPLTLESARPSHTSQYLCASSESRGIQETQYFGPGTRLLVL.

The CDR3 sequence: CSAPPGGTFQETQYF. The CDR3 DNA reads TGCAGTGCTCCTCCCGGTGGGACTTTCCAAGAGACCCAGTACTTC. The chain employs TRBV20-1 and TRBJ2-5; a weak D match, TRBD2 (6 bases). Trimming removed 5 bases from V and 1 base from J, with 17 bases in between. This CDR3 is 15 amino acids long. Germline values: CDR1 DFQATT, CDR2 SNEGSKA (reference sequence).

This clonotype was seen many times. The chain carries TRBV6-5 and TRBJ2-1, with D uncertain. Germline CDR1 MNHEY, CDR2 SVGAGI. The V end lost 4 bases, the J end lost 5 bases, and 12 bases lay between the germline ends. CDR3 length: 14 residues. The DNA for the CDR3 is TGTGCCAGCAGTTTGGGTCTTGGGGACAATGAGCAGTTCTTC. Translation gives CASSLGLGDNEQFF.

The chain uses TRBV7-2 and TRBJ2-2, with 10 bases fitting TRBD2. Germline CDR1 SGHTA, CDR2 FQGNSA. The CDR3 has 16 residues. With 4 bases clipped from V and 5 bases from J, the junction kept 7 bases outside the gene matches. This CDR3 is CASSSLAGRGTGELFF. CDR3 coding DNA: TGTGCCAGCAGCTCACTAGCGGGGCGGGGTACCGGGGAGCTGTTTTTT.

This clonotype was recorded at least ten times. The chain is built from TRBV29-1 and TRBJ2-3; 14 positions match TRBD2. This CDR3 is built from 15 residues. Germline values: CDR1 SQVTM, CDR2 ANQGSEA. The junction had 2 bases not matched to a gene; V was cut back by 5 bases and J by 1 base. The CDR3 DNA follows: TGCAGCGTTCCGGGACTAGCGGGAGGCACAGATACGCAGTATTTT. Amino acid sequence: CSVPGLAGGTDTQYF.

This clonotype has just a few counts. The chain recombines TRBV6-1 with TRBJ2-2; D is ambiguous. Germline values: CDR1 MNHNS, CDR2 SASEGT. V lost 2 bases and J 0 bases, leaving 13 bases between the germline ends. The CDR3 spans 17 residues. CDR3 loop: CASSENRGPTNTGELFF. For the CDR3, the DNA is TGTGCCAGCAGTGAAAATCGCGGTCCCACGAACACCGGGGAGCTGTTTTTT.

This clonotype occurred many times. The rearrangement joins TRBV6-5 to TRBJ1-4; 11 bases fit TRBD1. V shed 2 bases and J 10 bases; nucleotides not matched to a gene: 9. The CDR3 extends over 16 amino acids. The germline V gene has CDR1 MNHEY and CDR2 SVGAGI. Here the CDR3 reads CASSYTGTGGIRKLFF. The CDR3 bases are TGTGCCAGCAGTTACACCGGGACAGGGGGTATTAGAAAACTGTTTTTT.

The chain recombines TRBV15 with TRBJ2-7, with TRBD1 matching 7 bases. Trimming cost V 5 bases and J 5 bases; bases outside gene matches: 3. The germline V gene has CDR1 LNHNV and CDR2 YYDKDF (reference sequence). The CDR3 has 12 residues. DNA of the CDR3: TGTGCCACCAGCGGCGACAGGGACGAGCAGTACTTC. Residues: CATSGDRDEQYF.